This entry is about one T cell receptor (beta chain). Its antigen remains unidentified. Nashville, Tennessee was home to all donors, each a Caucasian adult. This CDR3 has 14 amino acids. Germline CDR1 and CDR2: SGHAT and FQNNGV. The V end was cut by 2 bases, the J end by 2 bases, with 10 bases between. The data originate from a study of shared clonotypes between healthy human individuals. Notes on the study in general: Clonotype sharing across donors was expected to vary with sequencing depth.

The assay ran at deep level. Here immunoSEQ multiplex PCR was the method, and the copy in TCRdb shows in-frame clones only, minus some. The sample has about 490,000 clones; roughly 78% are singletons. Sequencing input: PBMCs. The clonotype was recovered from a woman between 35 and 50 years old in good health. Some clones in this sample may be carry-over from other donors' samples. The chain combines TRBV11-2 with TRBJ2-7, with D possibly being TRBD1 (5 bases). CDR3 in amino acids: CASSLFQGPYEQYF. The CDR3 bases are TGTGCCAGCAGCTTATTCCAGGGTCCCTACGAGCAGTACTTC. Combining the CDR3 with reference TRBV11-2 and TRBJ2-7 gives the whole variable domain EAGVAQSPRYKIIEKRQSVAFWCNPISGHATLYWYQQILGQGPKLLIQFQNNGVVDDSQLPKDRFSAERLKGVDSTLKIQPAKLEDSAVYLCASSLFQGPYEQYFGPGTRLTVT.